What follows describes a single TCR beta chain. This clonotype was seen many times. This receptor's antigen is unknown. Base qualities are not recorded, but no much larger clone differs from it by a single base. This sample was included in a study of regulatory T cells in long-lasting Graves disease (TCRdb year 2021). Context from the whole study: Newly diagnosed Graves' disease patients had taken antithyroid drugs for less than 3 months. Peripheral blood TCR sequencing and RNA sequencing compared persistent Graves' disease patients with newly diagnosed Graves' disease patients. A total of roughly 33 samples underwent TCR sequencing: around 13 from persistent and roughly 20 from newly diagnosed Graves' disease patients. The study was registered as a clinical trial and conducted in China. Beyond this particular receptor, the publication reports: TRBV28, TRBJ1-2 and TRBJ2-5 were preferentially used in persistent disease, while TRBV20-1 and TRBJ2-1 were favored in newly diagnosed disease. Patients with persistent disease shared more public clonotypes (approximately 2,500) than newly diagnosed patients did (around 980). Only the TCR beta chain was sequenced and analyzed. Persistent Graves' disease patients showed lower TCR Shannon entropy and fewer highly expanded clones than newly diagnosed patients, suggesting clonal expansion. The small sample size was acknowledged by the authors as a limitation that may reduce accuracy. Peripheral blood alone was examined, since thyroid tissue, which constituted the primary lesion, could not be accessed.

After removal of 5 bases from V and 1 base from J, the junction retains 8 bases not matched to a gene. CDR1 MNHNS and CDR2 SASEGT were looked up in the germline V gene. CDR3 length: 16 amino acids, cysteine to phenylalanine. The entry retains the CDR3 DNA only, 48 bases that are in frame from base 1. Library preparation was by multiplex PCR. TCRdb shows the sequencer as Illumina HiSeq 4000. iRepertoire HTBI primers and Arm-PCR amplification of CDR3 regions were used to construct TCR beta libraries. Before sequencing, the PCR products went through gel purification. The authors' analysis ran thus. Gene usage analysis of CDR3 amino acid clonotypes used the 60 to 80 TRBV and about 14 TRBJ segments found across samples. COPE and FqMerger were used to merge the filtered high-quality paired reads into contigs. BLAST was used to align contigs to IMGT TRBV, TRBD and TRBJ reference genes, and CDR3 was defined according to IMGT. Any clonotype with a frequency above 0.1% was classified as a highly expanded clone. Shannon entropy served as the measure of repertoire diversity, while the Gini coefficient captured V-J evenness. A clonotype was considered public if more than one individual shared it. TCRdb trimmed the raw reads at Q25, called clones with MiXCR and kept productive beta chains. All rows with the same CDR3 protein become a single entry with the most common DNA and genes. The V and J calls shown here were made by TCRdb, not taken from the authors' results. This sample holds about 420,000 distinct CDR3 sequences; 15% to 20% were observed only once. The top ten constitute around 23% of the sample.

Read against the paper, the sample's time point label means: newly diagnosed GD, antithyroid drugs for less than 3 months. For both TCR sequencing and RNA sequencing, RNA was extracted from PBMCs using TRIzol. The diagnosis of Graves' disease followed American Thyroid Association guidelines. Patients were recruited from an endocrinology department in Xi'an, China. Each patient gave approximately 10 milliliters of peripheral blood, collected in an EDTA anticoagulant tube. PBMCs were isolated by Ficoll Paque Plus density gradient separation without further T cell sorting. An Agilent 2100 Bioanalyzer and agarose gel were used to assess RNA quality, and a NanoDrop 2000 was used to measure RNA concentration. Another study also made use of these data, one on T cells in Graves' hyperthyroidism and ophthalmopathy. In that second paper, the authors write: Graves' hyperthyroidism was defined as stable when no progression to ophthalmopathy occurred over 18 months of follow-up. The hyperthyroidism patients were between 18 and 65 years old and newly diagnosed, with a disease duration of less than 2 months. Patients with uncontrolled infections, other autoimmune diseases, pregnancy or lactation were excluded. Diagnoses were established on the basis of clinical symptoms, serum thyroxine and TRAb, thyroid ultrasound, and orbital computed tomography. A first-round RT-PCR of the TCR CDR3 used the HTBI primer set with the Qiagen OneStep RT-PCR kit. Most expanded thyroid clonotypes (frequency above 0.001) were also found in blood, which suggests that blood repertoires may mirror thyroid immune responses. Ophthalmopathy was separated from stable hyperthyroidism by a 13 V-J signature model, with around 88% sensitivity and approximately 81% specificity obtained in cross-validation and 80%/75% obtained in testing. In validation, the model predicted progression to ophthalmopathy with 55% to 71% sensitivity and less than 80% specificity, a median of about 6 months before onset. To identify distinguishing TCR V-J signatures, a discovery cohort of about 95 patients was used, comprising 43 with Graves' ophthalmopathy and roughly 60 with stable Graves' hyperthyroidism. Prospective prediction of ophthalmopathy was tested in an independent validation cohort consisting of about 20 hyperthyroidism patients and around 16 patients who later progressed to ophthalmopathy. For training and testing, the approximately 92 patients in the discovery cohort were randomly divided in a 7:3 ratio. The study also compared thyroid tissue and blood T-cell repertoires from a handful of Graves' hyperthyroidism patients. Once sampling was done, hyperthyroidism patients were given methimazole at a starting dose of 30 mg daily, whereas ophthalmopathy patients were given high-dose intravenous methylprednisolone. The libraries were constructed in a second round of multiplex PCR and then size-selected and purified. Sequencing of the libraries was done on an Illumina HiSeq2000 using paired-end 100 bp reads. Raw data were processed with SOAPnuke, discarding reads with adapters, uncalled bases, mean Phred below 15, or no exact constant-primer or identifier match. High-quality paired reads were merged with COPE v1.2.5, and unique nucleotide sequences were defined as clonotypes. MiTCR v1.1 was used to align the clonotypes against IMGT TRBV, TRBD and TRBJ reference segments. Only V-J combinations with frequency above 0.0001, covering 99% to 99.2% of repertoires, were analysed. A TCS score was defined as the ratio of F50 (clonal expansion) to E x V (chaos), with BLOSUM62-based TCRdist applied between CDR3 peptides within each V-J. Welch's t-statistics and random forest reduced 450 to 600 V-J features to around 14, which were used in a naive Bayes classifier (R e1071). No statistical method was used to set the sample size in advance, and investigators knew the group allocation. The paper describes TCR Vbeta CDR3 sequencing of fewer than 150 peripheral blood samples, made up of some 42 ophthalmopathy patients, 70 to 75 hyperthyroidism patients and 17 progressor patients.

This sequence was found in a woman between 18 and 29 years old with Graves disease. Donor details come from another sample of the same person, matched by shared clones. Material: peripheral blood mononuclear cells (PBMCs), obtained at new diagnosis, from a patient treated with antithyroid drugs. Recombination linked TRBV6-1 to TRBJ2-3, and 8 junction bases match TRBD2. CDR3 protein: CASSPVETSGTDTQYF. The nucleotides read TGTGCCAGCAGTCCCGTCGAGACTAGCGGCACAGATACGCAGTATTTT.